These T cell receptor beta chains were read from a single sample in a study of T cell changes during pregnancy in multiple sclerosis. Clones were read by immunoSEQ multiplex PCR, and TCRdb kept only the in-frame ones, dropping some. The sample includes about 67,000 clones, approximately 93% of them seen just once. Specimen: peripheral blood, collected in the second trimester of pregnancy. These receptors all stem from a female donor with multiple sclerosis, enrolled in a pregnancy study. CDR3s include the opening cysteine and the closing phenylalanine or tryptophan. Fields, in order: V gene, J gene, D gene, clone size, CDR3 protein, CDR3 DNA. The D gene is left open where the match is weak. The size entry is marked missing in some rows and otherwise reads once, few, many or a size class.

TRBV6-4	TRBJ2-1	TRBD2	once	CASSVSGSSYNEQFF	TGTGCCAGCAGTGTTAGCGGGAGCTCCTACAATGAGCAGTTCTTC
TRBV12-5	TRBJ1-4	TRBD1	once	CASGLGQDRVGEKLFF	TGTGCTAGTGGTTTGGGCCAGGACAGGGTAGGAGAAAAACTGTTTTTT
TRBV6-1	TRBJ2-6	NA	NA	CASTGLLSGANVLTF	TGTGCCAGCACCGGACTGCTCTCTGGGGCCAACGTCCTGACTTTC
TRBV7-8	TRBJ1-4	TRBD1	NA	CASSLQDRVTDEKLFF	TGTGCCAGCAGCTTACAGGACAGGGTCACGGATGAAAAACTGTTTTTT
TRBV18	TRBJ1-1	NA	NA	CASSLTGGGSYSEAFF	TGTGCCAGCTCACTAACGGGAGGAGGGAGTTACTCTGAAGCTTTCTTT
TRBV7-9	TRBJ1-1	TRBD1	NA	CASSSTTGVNTEAFF	TGTGCCAGCAGCTCAACGACAGGGGTGAACACTGAAGCTTTCTTT
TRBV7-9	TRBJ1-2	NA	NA	CASSLPAGPYGYTF	TGTGCCAGCAGCCTGCCTGCAGGGCCATATGGCTACACCTTC
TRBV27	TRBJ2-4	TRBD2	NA	CASSLYAQLAGDSKNIQYF	TGTGCCAGCAGTTTATATGCCCAACTAGCGGGAGACTCAAAAAACATTCAGTACTTC
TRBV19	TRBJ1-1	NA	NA	CASSILGRAPNTEAFF	TGTGCCAGTAGTATCCTTGGGCGGGCCCCGAACACTGAAGCTTTCTTT
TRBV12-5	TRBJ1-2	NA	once	CASATGDYVAQYGYTF	TGTGCTAGTGCCACCGGGGATTATGTAGCTCAGTATGGCTACACCTTC
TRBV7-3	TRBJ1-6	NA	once	CASSLNSHNSPLHF	TGTGCCAGCAGCTTAAACAGCCATAATTCACCCCTCCACTTT
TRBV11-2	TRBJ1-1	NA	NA	CASSTGTYGEAFF	TGTGCCAGCAGCACCGGGACATATGGTGAAGCTTTCTTT
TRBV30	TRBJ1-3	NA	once	CARRTAGNTIYF	TGTGCCCGCCGGACAGCGGGAAACACCATATATTTT
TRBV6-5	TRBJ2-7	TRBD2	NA	CASSYSSGGSSYEQYF	TGTGCCAGCAGTTACTCTAGCGGGGGTAGCTCCTACGAGCAGTACTTC
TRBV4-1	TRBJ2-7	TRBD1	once	CASSSGQGYEQYF	TGCGCCAGCAGTTCGGGACAGGGTTACGAGCAGTACTTC
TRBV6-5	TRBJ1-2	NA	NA	CASSYLPSGGYGYTF	TGTGCCAGCAGTTACTTACCCTCAGGAGGCTATGGCTACACCTTC
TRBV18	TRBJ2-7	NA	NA	CASSPGQTYEQYF	TGTGCCAGCTCACCGGGGCAGACCTACGAGCAGTACTTC
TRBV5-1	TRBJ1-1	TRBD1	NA	CASSSGTGGTEAFF	TGCGCCAGCAGCTCAGGGACAGGGGGTACTGAAGCTTTCTTT
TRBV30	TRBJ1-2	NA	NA	CACLDSFYGYTF	TGTGCCTGCTTGGACAGTTTCTATGGCTACACCTTC
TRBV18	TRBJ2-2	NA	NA	CASSPNSQGTGELFF	TGTGCCAGCTCACCGAATTCTCAGGGCACCGGGGAGCTGTTTTTT
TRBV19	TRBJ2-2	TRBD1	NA	CASSFLQDRGQTGELFF	TGTGCCAGTAGTTTCCTCCAAGACAGGGGGCAGACCGGGGAGCTGTTTTTT
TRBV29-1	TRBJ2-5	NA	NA	CSVSNQETQYF	TGCAGCGTTTCAAATCAAGAGACCCAGTACTTC
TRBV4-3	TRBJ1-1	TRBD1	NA	CASSARQGDTEAFF	TGCGCCAGCAGCGCCCGACAGGGCGACACTGAAGCTTTCTTT
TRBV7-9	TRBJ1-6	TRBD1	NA	CASSLVIRQGQSYNSPLHF	TGTGCCAGCAGCTTAGTAATCAGACAGGGACAATCCTATAATTCACCCCTCCACTTT
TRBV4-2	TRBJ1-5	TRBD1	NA	CASSQETGAPGPQHF	TGTGCCAGCAGCCAGGAAACAGGGGCCCCAGGGCCCCAGCATTTT
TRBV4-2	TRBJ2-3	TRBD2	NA	CASSQGGSGGVTDTQYF	TGTGCCAGCAGCCAAGGGGGTAGCGGGGGGGTCACAGATACGCAGTATTTT
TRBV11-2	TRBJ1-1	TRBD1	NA	CASSLVGGQGGEAFF	TGTGCCAGCAGCTTAGTGGGGGGACAGGGCGGTGAAGCTTTCTTT
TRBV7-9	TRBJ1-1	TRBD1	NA	CASSLGTGVNTEAFF	TGTGCCAGCAGCTTAGGGACAGGGGTGAACACTGAAGCTTTCTTT
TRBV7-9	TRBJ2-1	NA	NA	CASSLGGGDNEQFF	TGTGCCAGCAGCTTAGGTGGAGGGGACAATGAGCAGTTCTTC
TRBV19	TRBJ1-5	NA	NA	CASSIGGNQPQHF	TGTGCCAGTAGTATAGGAGGTAATCAGCCCCAGCATTTT
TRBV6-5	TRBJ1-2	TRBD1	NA	CASRFGQGGNYGYTF	TGTGCCAGCCGATTCGGACAGGGTGGCAACTATGGCTACACCTTC
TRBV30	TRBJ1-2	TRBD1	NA	CAWSGGSRGYGYTF	TGTGCCTGGAGTGGAGGCTCCAGGGGGTATGGCTACACCTTC
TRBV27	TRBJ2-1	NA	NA	CASTRSRGSYNEQFF	TGTGCCAGCACCCGGTCCCGGGGCTCCTACAATGAGCAGTTCTTC
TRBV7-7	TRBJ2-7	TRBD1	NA	CASSLGDRGFYEQYF	TGTGCCAGCAGCTTAGGGGACAGGGGTTTCTACGAGCAGTACTTC
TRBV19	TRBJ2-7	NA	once	CASSIEPAGQREQYF	TGTGCCAGTAGTATAGAGCCAGCGGGACAACGGGAGCAGTACTTC
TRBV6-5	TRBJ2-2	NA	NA	CASSSDLADTGELFF	TGTGCCAGCAGCTCCGACCTTGCGGACACCGGGGAGCTGTTTTTT
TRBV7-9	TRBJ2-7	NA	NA	CASSLRGAYEQYF	TGTGCCAGCAGCTTAAGAGGCGCCTACGAGCAGTACTTC
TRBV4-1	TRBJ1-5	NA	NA	CASSQEDNSNQPQHF	TGCGCCAGCAGCCAAGAAGACAATAGCAATCAGCCCCAGCATTTT
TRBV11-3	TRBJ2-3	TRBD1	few	CASSLGQTGSTDTQYF	TGTGCCAGCAGCTTAGGACAGACAGGGAGCACAGATACGCAGTATTTT
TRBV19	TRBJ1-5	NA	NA	CASSIDGPRVNQPQHF	TGTGCCAGTAGTATAGACGGGCCCAGGGTCAATCAGCCCCAGCATTTT
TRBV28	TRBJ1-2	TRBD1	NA	CASSWGQGAYGYTF	TGTGCCAGCAGTTGGGGACAGGGGGCCTATGGCTACACCTTC
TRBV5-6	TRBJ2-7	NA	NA	CASTQGSGYEQYF	TGTGCCAGCACCCAGGGTAGCGGCTACGAGCAGTACTTC
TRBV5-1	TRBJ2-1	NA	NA	CASSLEVAGLDNNEQFF	TGCGCCAGCAGCTTGGAGGTCGCGGGACTGGATAACAATGAGCAGTTCTTC
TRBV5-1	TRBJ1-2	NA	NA	CASSLTGIGGYTF	TGCGCCAGCAGCTTGACAGGGATCGGCGGCTACACCTTC
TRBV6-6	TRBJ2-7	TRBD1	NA	CASSKGQGALSYEQYF	TGTGCCAGCAGTAAGGGACAGGGGGCGTTGAGCTACGAGCAGTACTTC
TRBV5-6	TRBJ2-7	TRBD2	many	CASIRLAGGLWGEQYF	TGTGCCAGCATCCGACTAGCGGGAGGGCTTTGGGGCGAGCAGTACTTC
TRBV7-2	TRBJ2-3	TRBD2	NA	CASTHSGATDTQYF	TGTGCCAGCACTCATAGCGGGGCCACAGATACGCAGTATTTT
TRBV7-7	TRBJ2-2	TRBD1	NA	CASVEDRSNGELFF	TGTGCCAGCGTAGAGGACAGGTCCAACGGGGAGCTGTTTTTT
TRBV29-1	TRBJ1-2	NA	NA	CSVAGEGGAGIYGYTF	TGCAGCGTTGCGGGGGAAGGGGGGGCAGGAATATATGGCTACACCTTC
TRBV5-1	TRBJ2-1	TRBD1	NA	CASSLAGTVSYNEQFF	TGCGCCAGCAGCTTGGCCGGGACAGTCTCCTACAATGAGCAGTTCTTC
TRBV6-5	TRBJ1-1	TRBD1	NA	CASSTKTGGNTEAFF	TGTGCCAGCAGTACAAAAACAGGGGGCAACACTGAAGCTTTCTTT
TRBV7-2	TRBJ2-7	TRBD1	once	CASSFHLGTGGEQYF	TGTGCCAGCAGCTTCCACCTCGGGACAGGGGGAGAGCAGTACTTC
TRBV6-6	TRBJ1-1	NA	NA	CASVVNTEAFF	TGTGCCAGCGTCGTGAACACTGAAGCTTTCTTT
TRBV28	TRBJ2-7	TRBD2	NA	CASSLFTSGSFYEQYF	TGTGCCAGCAGTTTATTCACTAGCGGGAGTTTCTACGAGCAGTACTTC